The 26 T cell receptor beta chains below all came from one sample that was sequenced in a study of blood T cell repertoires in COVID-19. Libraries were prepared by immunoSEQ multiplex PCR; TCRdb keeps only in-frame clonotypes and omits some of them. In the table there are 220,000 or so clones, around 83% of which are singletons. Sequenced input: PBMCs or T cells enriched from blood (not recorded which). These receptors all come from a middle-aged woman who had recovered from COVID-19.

The CDR3 reads CASSLLLRSSGNTIYF. CDR3 in DNA: TGTGCCAGCAGTTTACTGCTCCGGAGCTCTGGAAACACCATATATTTT. The chain carries TRBV28 and TRBJ1-3, with D uncertain. CDR3 size: 16 residues. Trimming removed 2 bases at V and 0 bases at J, with 11 bases between. CDR1 and CDR2 from the germline V gene are MDHEN and SYDVKM.

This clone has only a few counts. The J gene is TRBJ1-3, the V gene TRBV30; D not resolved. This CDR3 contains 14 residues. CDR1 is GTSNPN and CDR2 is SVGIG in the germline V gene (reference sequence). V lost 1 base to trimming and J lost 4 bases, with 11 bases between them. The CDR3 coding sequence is TGTGCCTGGAGTGAACAGTATTTAGGAAACACCATATATTTT. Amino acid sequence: CAWSEQYLGNTIYF. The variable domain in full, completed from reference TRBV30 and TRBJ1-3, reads SQTIHQWPATLVQPVGSPLSLECTVEGTSNPNLYWYRQAAGRGLQLLFYSVGIGQISSEVPQNLSASRPQDRQFILSSKKLLLSDSGFYLCAWSEQYLGNTIYFGEGSWLTVV.

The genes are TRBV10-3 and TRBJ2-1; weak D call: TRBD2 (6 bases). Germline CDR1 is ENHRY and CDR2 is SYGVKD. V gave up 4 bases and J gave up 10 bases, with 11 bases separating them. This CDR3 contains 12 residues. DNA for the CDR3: TGTGCCATCAGTGGGGGGGTAGGGGAGCAGTTCTTC. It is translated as CAISGGVGEQFF.

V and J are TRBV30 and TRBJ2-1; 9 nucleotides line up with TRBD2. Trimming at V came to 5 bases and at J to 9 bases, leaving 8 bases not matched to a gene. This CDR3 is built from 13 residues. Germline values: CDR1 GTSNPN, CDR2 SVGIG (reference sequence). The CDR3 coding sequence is TGTGCCTGGGGACTAGCGTTTACAACTGAGCAGTTCTTC. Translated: CAWGLAFTTEQFF.

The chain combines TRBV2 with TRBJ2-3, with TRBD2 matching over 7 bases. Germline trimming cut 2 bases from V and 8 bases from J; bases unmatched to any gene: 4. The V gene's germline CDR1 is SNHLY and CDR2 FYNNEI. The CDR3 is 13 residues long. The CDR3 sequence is CASSEIKRGTQYF. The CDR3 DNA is TGTGCCAGCAGTGAAATAAAGCGGGGTACGCAGTATTTT.

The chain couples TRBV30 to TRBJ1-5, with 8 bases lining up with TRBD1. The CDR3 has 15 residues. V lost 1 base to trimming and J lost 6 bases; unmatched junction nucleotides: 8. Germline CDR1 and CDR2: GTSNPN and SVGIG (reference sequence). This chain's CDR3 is CAWSAPDRVRQPQHF. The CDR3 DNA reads TGTGCCTGGAGTGCCCCGGACAGGGTACGTCAGCCCCAGCATTTT.

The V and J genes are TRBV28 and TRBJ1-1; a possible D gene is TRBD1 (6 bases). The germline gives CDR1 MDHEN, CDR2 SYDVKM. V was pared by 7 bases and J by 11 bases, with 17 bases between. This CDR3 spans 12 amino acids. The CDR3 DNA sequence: TGTGCCAGCACCAGGGGCGCTTTATACGCTTTCTTT. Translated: CASTRGALYAFF. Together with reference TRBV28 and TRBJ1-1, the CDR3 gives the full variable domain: DVKVTQSSRYLVKRTGEKVFLECVQDMDHENMFWYRQDPGLGLRLIYFSYDVKMKEKGDIPEGYSVSREKKERFSLILESASTNQTSMYLCASTRGALYAFFGQGTRLTVV.

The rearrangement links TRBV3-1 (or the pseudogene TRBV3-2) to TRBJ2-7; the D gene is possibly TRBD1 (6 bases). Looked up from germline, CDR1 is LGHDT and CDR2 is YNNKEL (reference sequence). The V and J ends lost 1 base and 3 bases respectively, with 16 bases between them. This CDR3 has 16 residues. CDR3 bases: TGTGCCAGCAGCCAAGCCTCCTCGGGACACGGCTACGAGCAGTACGTC. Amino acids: CASSQASSGHGYEQYV.

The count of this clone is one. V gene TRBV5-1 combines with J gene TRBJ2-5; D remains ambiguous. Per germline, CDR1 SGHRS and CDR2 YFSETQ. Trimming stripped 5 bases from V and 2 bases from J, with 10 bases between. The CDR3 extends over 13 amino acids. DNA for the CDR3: TGCGCCAGCAGAACAGCCACGCAAGAGACCCAGTACTTC. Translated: CASRTATQETQYF.

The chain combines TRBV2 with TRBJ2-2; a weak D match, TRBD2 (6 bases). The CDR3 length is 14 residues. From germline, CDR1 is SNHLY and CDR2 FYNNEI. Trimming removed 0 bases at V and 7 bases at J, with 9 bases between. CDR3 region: CASSEALGGGELFF. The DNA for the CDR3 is TGTGCCAGCAGTGAAGCGCTGGGGGGCGGGGAGCTGTTTTTT. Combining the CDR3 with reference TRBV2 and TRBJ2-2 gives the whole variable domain EPEVTQTPSHQVTQMGQEVILRCVPISNHLYFYWYRQILGQKVEFLVSFYNNEISEKSEIFDDQFSVERPDGSNFTLKIRSTKLEDSAMYFCASSEALGGGELFFGEGSRLTVL.

Here the CDR3 reads CASSQRASGTYNEQFF. CDR3 sequence (DNA): TGTGCCAGCAGCCAAAGGGCTAGCGGGACGTACAATGAGCAGTTCTTC. The chain is built from TRBV14 and TRBJ2-1; 9 bases line up with TRBD2. Germline V gene lookup returns CDR1 SGHDN and CDR2 FVKESK. This CDR3 region has 16 residues. V dropped 2 bases and J dropped 4; count of bases not matched to a gene: 6. Drawing the rest from reference TRBV14 and TRBJ2-1, the complete variable domain is EAGVTQFPSHSVIEKGQTVTLRCDPISGHDNLYWYRRVMGKEIKFLLHFVKESKQDESGMPNNRFLAERTGGTYSTLKVQPAELEDSGVYFCASSQRASGTYNEQFFGPGTRLTVL.

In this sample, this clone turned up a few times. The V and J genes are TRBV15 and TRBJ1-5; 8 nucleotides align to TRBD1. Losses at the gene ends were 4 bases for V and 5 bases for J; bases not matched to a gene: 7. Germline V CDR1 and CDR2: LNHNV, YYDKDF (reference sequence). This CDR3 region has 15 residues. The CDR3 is CATSTGTGGHQPQHF. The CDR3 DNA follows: TGTGCCACCAGCACTGGGACAGGAGGCCATCAGCCCCAGCATTTT. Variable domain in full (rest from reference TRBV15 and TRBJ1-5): DAMVIQNPRYQVTQFGKPVTLSCSQTLNHNVMYWYQQKSSQAPKLLFHYYDKDFNNEADTPDNFQSRRPNTSFCFLDIRSPGLGDTAMYLCATSTGTGGHQPQHFGDGTRLSIL.

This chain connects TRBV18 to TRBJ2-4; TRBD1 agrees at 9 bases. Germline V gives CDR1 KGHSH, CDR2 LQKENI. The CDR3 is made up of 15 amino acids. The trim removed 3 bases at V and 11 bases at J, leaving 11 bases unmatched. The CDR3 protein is CASSPRNRGQGLQYF. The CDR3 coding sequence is TGTGCCAGCTCACCCAGGAACAGGGGGCAAGGCCTTCAGTACTTC.

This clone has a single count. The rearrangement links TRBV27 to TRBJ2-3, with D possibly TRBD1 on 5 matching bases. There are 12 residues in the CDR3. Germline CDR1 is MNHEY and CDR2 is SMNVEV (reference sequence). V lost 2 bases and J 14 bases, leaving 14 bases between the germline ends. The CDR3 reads CASSLSRVILYF. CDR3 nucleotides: TGTGCCAGCAGTTTAAGCAGGGTCATACTGTATTTT.

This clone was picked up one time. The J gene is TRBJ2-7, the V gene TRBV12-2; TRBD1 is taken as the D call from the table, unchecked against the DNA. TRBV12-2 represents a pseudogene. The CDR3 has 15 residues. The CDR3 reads CASRLGTPFSYEQYV. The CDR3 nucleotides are TGTGCAAGTCGCTTAGGGACACCATTCTCCTACGAGCAGTACGTC.

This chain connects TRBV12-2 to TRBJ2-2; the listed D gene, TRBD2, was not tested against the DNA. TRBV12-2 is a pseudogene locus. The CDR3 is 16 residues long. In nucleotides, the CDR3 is TGTGCAAGTCGCTCCCCTTGCGGGAGACGTACCGGGGAGCTGTTTTTT. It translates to CASRSPCGRRTGELFF.

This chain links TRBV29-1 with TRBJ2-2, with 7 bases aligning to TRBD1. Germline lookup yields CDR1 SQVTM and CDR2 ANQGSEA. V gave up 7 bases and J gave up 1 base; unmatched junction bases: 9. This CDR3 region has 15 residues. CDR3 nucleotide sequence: TGCAGCGCCGACTCGGGACAGCGGAACACCGGGGAGCTGTTTTTT. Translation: CSADSGQRNTGELFF.

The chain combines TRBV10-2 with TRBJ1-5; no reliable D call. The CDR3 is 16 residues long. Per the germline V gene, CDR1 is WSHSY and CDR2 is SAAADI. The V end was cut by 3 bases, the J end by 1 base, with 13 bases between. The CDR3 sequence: CASSDVEAASNQPQHF. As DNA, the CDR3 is TGCGCCAGCAGTGACGTCGAGGCAGCGAGCAATCAGCCCCAGCATTTT.

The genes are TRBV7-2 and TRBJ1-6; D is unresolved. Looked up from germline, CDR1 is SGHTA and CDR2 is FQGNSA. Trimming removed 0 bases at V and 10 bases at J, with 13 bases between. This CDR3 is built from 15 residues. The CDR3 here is CASSLALAGHSPLHF. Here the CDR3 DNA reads TGTGCCAGCAGCTTAGCGCTGGCAGGCCACTCACCCCTCCACTTT.

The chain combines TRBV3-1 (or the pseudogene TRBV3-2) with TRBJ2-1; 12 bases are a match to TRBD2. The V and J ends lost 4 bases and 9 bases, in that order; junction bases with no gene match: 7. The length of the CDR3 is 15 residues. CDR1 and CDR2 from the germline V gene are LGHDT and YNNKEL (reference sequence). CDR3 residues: CASSPLAGGFTEQFF. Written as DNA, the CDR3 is TGTGCCAGCAGCCCGCTAGCGGGAGGGTTTACTGAGCAGTTCTTC.

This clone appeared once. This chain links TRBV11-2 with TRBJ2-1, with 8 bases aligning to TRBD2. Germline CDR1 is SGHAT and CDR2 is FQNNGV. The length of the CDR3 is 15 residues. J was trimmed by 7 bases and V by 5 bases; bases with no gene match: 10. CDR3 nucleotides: TGTGCCAGCAGCCGGCAGGGACTAGAAGGGAATGAGCAGTTCTTC. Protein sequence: CASSRQGLEGNEQFF.

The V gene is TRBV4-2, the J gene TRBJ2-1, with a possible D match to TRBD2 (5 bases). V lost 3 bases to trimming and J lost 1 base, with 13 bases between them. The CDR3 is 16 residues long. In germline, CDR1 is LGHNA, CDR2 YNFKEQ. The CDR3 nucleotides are TGTGCCAGCAGCCATATGGCGGGTTCATCCTACAATGAGCAGTTCTTC. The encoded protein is CASSHMAGSSYNEQFF.

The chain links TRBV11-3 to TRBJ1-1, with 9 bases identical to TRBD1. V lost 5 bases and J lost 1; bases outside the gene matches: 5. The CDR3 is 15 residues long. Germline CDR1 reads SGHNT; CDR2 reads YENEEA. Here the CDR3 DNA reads TGTGCCAGCAGCCCTGGACAGGGGACGAACACTGAAGCTTTCTTT. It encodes CASSPGQGTNTEAFF. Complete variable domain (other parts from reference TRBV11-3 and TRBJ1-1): EAGVVQSPRYKIIEKKQPVAFWCNPISGHNTLYWYLQNLGQGPELLIRYENEEAVDDSQLPKDRFSAERLKGVDSTLKIQPAELGDSAVYLCASSPGQGTNTEAFFGQGTRLTVV.

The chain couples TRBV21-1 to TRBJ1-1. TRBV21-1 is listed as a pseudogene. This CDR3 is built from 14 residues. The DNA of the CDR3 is TGTGCCAGCAGCAAAGCGCTTGCGTACACTGAAGCTTTCTTT. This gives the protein CASSKALAYTEAFF.

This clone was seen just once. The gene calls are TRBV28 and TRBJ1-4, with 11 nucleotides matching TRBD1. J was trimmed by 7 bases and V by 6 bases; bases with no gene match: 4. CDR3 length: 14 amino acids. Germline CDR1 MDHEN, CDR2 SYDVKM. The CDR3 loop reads CASSAGQGGEKLFF. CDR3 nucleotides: TGTGCCAGCAGCGCGGGACAGGGGGGTGAAAAACTGTTTTTT.

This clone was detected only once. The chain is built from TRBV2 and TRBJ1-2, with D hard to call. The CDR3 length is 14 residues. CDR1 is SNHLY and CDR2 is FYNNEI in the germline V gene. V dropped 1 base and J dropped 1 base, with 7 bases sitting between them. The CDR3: CASSEEGVNYGYTF. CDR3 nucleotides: TGTGCCAGCAGTGAAGAGGGAGTTAACTATGGCTACACCTTC.